One and the same sample provided the 19 T cell receptor beta chains below, sequenced in a study of PD-L1 blockade in urothelial cancer. Noted time point: pretreatment peripheral blood. Profiled with immunoSEQ multiplex PCR; TCRdb holds only in-frame clones, not every one. The sample lists more than 85,000 clones; roughly 87% were seen once. The specimen was PBMCs, collected around atezolizumab (anti-PD-L1) treatment. The receptors here all came from a man aged 55 to 69 with urothelial cancer.

This clone was seen only once. The rearrangement joins TRBV10-3 to TRBJ1-2; 8 nucleotides match TRBD1. Germline V gene sequence: CDR1 ENHRY, CDR2 SYGVKD. V shed 7 bases and J 7 bases; nucleotides not matched to a gene: 8. The CDR3 spans 13 residues. The CDR3 DNA is TGTGCCATCACCTTAGGACAGGGATTTGGCTACACCTTC. It yields the protein CAITLGQGFGYTF.

This clone occurred a few times. The chain has TRBV5-1 and TRBJ2-1; a possible D gene is TRBD2 (6 bases). The CDR3 sequence is 16 residues long. Germline V lookup: CDR1 SGHRS, CDR2 YFSETQ. V lost 4 bases and J lost 6, with 20 bases in between. Written as DNA, the CDR3 is TGCGCCAGCAGCGGGGCGGGAACTGGATACCCCAATGAGCAGTTCTTC. Translation: CASSGAGTGYPNEQFF.

This clone was detected once. CDR3 in DNA: TGTGCCAGCTCACCAGGGTCAGCGAGAGAAGCTTTCTTT. Protein sequence: CASSPGSAREAFF. The chain is built from TRBV18 and TRBJ1-1; D gene unclear. The CDR3 loop spans 13 amino acids. CDR1 and CDR2 (germline): KGHSH, LQKENI. Trimming left V 2 bases short and J 8 bases short, with 12 bases between.

This clone has just one count. The genes are TRBV7-8 and TRBJ2-1; D uncertain. V was trimmed by 1 base and J by 8 bases, leaving 18 bases between them. The germline gives CDR1 SGHVS, CDR2 FQNEAQ. The CDR3 totals 16 residues. The CDR3 sequence is CASSLGPAGLEYEQFF. The CDR3 region has the DNA TGTGCCAGCAGCTTAGGTCCAGCAGGCTTAGAATATGAGCAGTTCTTC.

The rearrangement links TRBV4-1 to TRBJ1-4; TRBD1 is a possible D gene (5 bases). Germline V gives CDR1 MGHRA, CDR2 YSYEKL. The CDR3 runs to 15 residues. V was trimmed by 3 bases and J by 8 bases, leaving 16 bases between them. The DNA of the CDR3 is TGCGCCAGCAGCCAGACCGGGTGGGGGGGGGAAAAACTGTTTTTT. Its translation is CASSQTGWGGEKLFF.

The V gene is TRBV7-8, the J gene TRBJ2-3; 9 nucleotides align to TRBD2. CDR3 length equals 18 residues. Trimming removed 2 bases from V and 0 bases from J; junction bases left unmatched: 9. Germline V lookup: CDR1 SGHVS, CDR2 FQNEAQ. CDR3 coding DNA: TGTGCCAGCAGCTTATGGGCTAGCGGGGCTTCAAGCACAGATACGCAGTATTTT. Protein product: CASSLWASGASSTDTQYF.

J is TRBJ2-2 and V is TRBV4-3; 8 nucleotides match TRBD1. Per germline, CDR1 LGHNA and CDR2 YSLEER. The CDR3 covers 17 residues. Unmatched junction bases numbered 7, after V lost 0 bases and J lost 4 bases. The CDR3 DNA sequence: TGCGCCAGCAGCCAAGATGGGACAGGTTTTCGCACCGGGGAGCTGTTTTTT. This codes for CASSQDGTGFRTGELFF.

The rearrangement joins TRBV30 to TRBJ2-5; 7 bases agree with TRBD2. This CDR3 region has 13 residues. With 4 bases clipped from V and 7 bases from J, the junction kept 9 bases outside the gene matches. Per germline, CDR1 GTSNPN and CDR2 SVGIG (reference sequence). In DNA, the CDR3 is TGTGCCTGGACCAAGAGCGGGGTGATGACCCAGTACTTC. As protein: CAWTKSGVMTQYF.

The chain is built from TRBV18 and TRBJ2-7; D might be TRBD1 (5 bases). This CDR3 contains 17 residues. Germline CDR1 and CDR2: KGHSH and LQKENI. V was trimmed by 2 bases and J by 2 bases, leaving 19 bases between them. This chain's CDR3 is CASSPAQAFGRAYEQYF. The CDR3, as DNA: TGTGCCAGCTCACCAGCCCAAGCCTTCGGCAGGGCCTACGAGCAGTACTTC.

The chain combines TRBV29-1 with TRBJ1-2; D may be TRBD1 (5 bases). Looked up from germline, CDR1 is SQVTM and CDR2 is ANQGSEA. The V gene lost 1 base and the J gene lost 4 bases, with 10 bases spanning the gap. The CDR3 has 13 amino acids. CDR3 residues: CSVEVGAVYGYTF. CDR3 nucleotide sequence: TGCAGCGTTGAAGTAGGGGCAGTCTATGGCTACACCTTC.

V is TRBV5-1 and J is TRBJ2-5; TRBD2 matches 7 bases. Per the germline V gene, CDR1 is SGHRS and CDR2 is YFSETQ. The CDR3 covers 16 residues. With V trimmed by 0 bases and J by 1 base, 6 bases remained unmatched. CDR3 amino acids: CASSLAPGGSQETQYF. The CDR3, as DNA: TGCGCCAGCAGCTTGGCCCCGGGAGGTAGCCAAGAGACCCAGTACTTC.

The V call is TRBV28, the J call TRBJ1-1; D is undetermined. Trimming shortened V by 2 bases and J by 2 bases, and 6 bases separated the two germline ends. CDR3 size: 13 residues. CDR1 is MDHEN, CDR2 SYDVKM, per germline. The CDR3 spells CASSLVTNTEAFF. DNA of the CDR3: TGTGCCAGCAGTTTAGTTACTAACACTGAAGCTTTCTTT.

The chain recombines TRBV11-2 with TRBJ2-5, with 15 bases identical to TRBD2. Germline V gene data show CDR1 as SGHAT and CDR2 as FQNNGV. The CDR3 is made up of 16 amino acids. Trimming took 3 bases from V and 3 from J; bases not matched to a gene: 2. DNA of the CDR3: TGTGCCAGCAGCTTGGGACTAGCGGGGGGAGAAGAGACCCAGTACTTC. This codes for CASSLGLAGGEETQYF. Full variable domain (missing parts from reference TRBV11-2 and TRBJ2-5): EAGVAQSPRYKIIEKRQSVAFWCNPISGHATLYWYQQILGQGPKLLIQFQNNGVVDDSQLPKDRFSAERLKGVDSTLKIQPAKLEDSAVYLCASSLGLAGGEETQYFGPGTRLLVL.

The chain uses TRBV10-3 and TRBJ1-5; tentative D call: TRBD1 (5 bases). V lost 2 bases and J lost 4, with 9 bases in between. Germline V CDR1 and CDR2: ENHRY, SYGVKD. The CDR3 is made up of 14 amino acids. This CDR3 reads CAISEGRGNQPQHF. The DNA for the CDR3 is TGTGCCATCAGTGAGGGGAGGGGAAATCAGCCCCAGCATTTT.

The chain recombines TRBV28 with TRBJ1-2; D perhaps matches TRBD1 (5 bases). The germline V and J ends were trimmed by 8 bases and 4 bases, with 17 bases remaining between them. The CDR3 spans 14 residues. Germline V CDR1 and CDR2: MDHEN, SYDVKM. The chain's CDR3 is CASFSEAGLYGYTF. The CDR3 bases are TGTGCCAGCTTCTCCGAGGCAGGGCTCTATGGCTACACCTTC.

CDR3 protein: CASSRGNGRDTSYEQYF. CDR3 in DNA: TGCGCCAGCAGCCGAGGTAATGGCCGGGACACCTCCTACGAGCAGTACTTC. The rearrangement links TRBV4-1 to TRBJ2-7, with TRBD1 as a possible D gene (6 bases). The CDR3 consists of 17 residues. The germline gives CDR1 MGHRA, CDR2 YSYEKL. V lost 4 bases and J lost 0, with 19 bases in between.

The rearrangement uses TRBV2 and TRBJ1-4; D remains unclear. With 6 bases removed from V and 0 bases from J, the gap between germline ends came to 8 bases. The germline gives CDR1 SNHLY, CDR2 FYNNEI. This CDR3 contains 14 residues. The CDR3 bases are TGTGCCAGCAGGGAGACTACAACTAATGAAAAACTGTTTTTT. Amino acid sequence: CASRETTTNEKLFF.

This clone was found a few times. V and J are TRBV9 and TRBJ1-1, with a tentative D call TRBD1 (6 bases). Per the germline V gene, CDR1 is SGDLS and CDR2 is YYNGEE. CDR3 size: 14 residues. Trimming stripped 9 bases from V and 3 bases from J, with 18 bases between. Here the CDR3 reads CATAQGKWDTEAFF. The CDR3 DNA is TGTGCCACGGCCCAGGGGAAGTGGGACACTGAAGCTTTCTTT.

The rearrangement uses TRBV28 and TRBJ2-3; 13 bases align to TRBD2. V lost 6 bases, J lost 2 bases, and 2 bases stayed unmatched. The CDR3 consists of 15 residues. Germline assignment: CDR1 MDHEN and CDR2 SYDVKM. The CDR3 DNA follows: TGTGCCAGCAGAGGACTAGCGGGAGCCACAGATACGCAGTATTTT. Translated, it gives CASRGLAGATDTQYF.